This T cell receptor (beta chain) comes out of a study of human T cells and chemical hapten exposure. Indicated time point: patch test 2, 6 weeks after DPC sensitization. Treatment here: therapeutic diphenylcyclopropenone sensitization with weekly scalp DPC. Alopecia patients, 18 to 70 years old and DPC-suitable, served as donors. As originally analysed: Ranging from about 20,000 to 700,000, TCR counts per sample had a median value of about 96,000. TCRdb re-called the RACE reads through MiXCR, storing one row per CDR3 protein. These V and J calls rely on TCRdb rather than the paper's analysis. The sample has some 42,000 distinct CDR3 sequences, more than 8.5% seen once. General study points: The study found that PT1 expanded TCR counts correlated positively with patch test score.

This clonotype was seen many times. The target antigen is unknown. CDR1 and CDR2 (germline): DFQATT, SNEGSKA (reference sequence). With V trimmed by 3 bases and J by 9 bases, 8 bases remained unmatched. CDR3 length: 15 residues. The chain combines TRBV20-1 with TRBJ1-6; the match to TRBD1 covers 10 bases. The receptor was derived from a woman aged 40 to 50 with alopecia areata. Some clones in this sample may be carry-over from other donors' samples. The specimen was whole blood, collected in connection with sensitization to the hapten diphenylcyclopropenone (DPC). CDR3 in amino acids: CSASEDRGISSPLHF. The CDR3, as DNA: TGCAGTGCTAGTGAGGACAGGGGGATAAGTTCACCCCTCCACTTT.